This TCR beta chain was retrieved from a study of CD8 T cells in Susac syndrome. In germline, CDR1 is MNHEY, CDR2 SVGEGT. V shed 5 bases, J shed 6 bases, and the junction held 4 bases outside the gene matches. The CDR3 spans 13 residues. Sequencing of TCR beta was performed on blood CD8+ and CD4+ T cells. Reverse transcription of about 0.5 to 1 ug RNA used random hexamers. Amplification of the TCR beta CDR3 was carried out by immunoSEQ multiplex PCR, which spanned a total of 54 Vbeta and 13 Jbeta segments. TCRdb used MiXCR to reprocess the immunoSEQ multiplex PCR reads, holding one entry per CDR3 protein. This sample yields around 280,000 distinct CDR3 sequences, of which around 92% are seen a single time; around 0.07% belongs to the top ten.

Sequencing was performed on CD4+ T cells from PBMCs. The chain combines TRBV6-2 or TRBV6-3 with TRBJ2-1; 7 bases fit TRBD2. The sequence was obtained from a human donor with multiple sclerosis. The CDR3 DNA follows: TGTGCCAGCAGTAGGGACTACCTCAATGAGCAGTTCTTC. Amino acid sequence: CASSRDYLNEQFF.